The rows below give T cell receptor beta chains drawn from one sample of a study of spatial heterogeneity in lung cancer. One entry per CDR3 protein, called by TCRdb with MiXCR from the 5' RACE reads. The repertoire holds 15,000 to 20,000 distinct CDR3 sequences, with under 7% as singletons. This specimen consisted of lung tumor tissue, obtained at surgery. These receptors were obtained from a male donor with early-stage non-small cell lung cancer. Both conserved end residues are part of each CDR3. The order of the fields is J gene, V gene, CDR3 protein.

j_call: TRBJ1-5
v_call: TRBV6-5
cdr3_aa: CATKGASNQPQHF

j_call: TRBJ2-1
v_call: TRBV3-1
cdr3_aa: CASSQPPAWGNEQFF

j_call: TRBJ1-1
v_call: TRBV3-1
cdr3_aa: CASSPKTWGDTEAFF

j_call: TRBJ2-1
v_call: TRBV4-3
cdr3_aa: CASSQTNIAPMDEQFF

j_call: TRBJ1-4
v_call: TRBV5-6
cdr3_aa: CASSLARRGQGEKLFF

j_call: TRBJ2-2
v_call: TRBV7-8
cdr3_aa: CASSLVFSRGTNTGELFF

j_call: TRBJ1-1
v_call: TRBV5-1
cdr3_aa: CASRFGQTNTEAFF

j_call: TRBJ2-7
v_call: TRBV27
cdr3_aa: CASRRRLAGGHEQYF

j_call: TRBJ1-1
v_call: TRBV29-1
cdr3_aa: CSGGGRRNTEAFF

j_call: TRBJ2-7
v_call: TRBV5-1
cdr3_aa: CASSLDRYYEQYF

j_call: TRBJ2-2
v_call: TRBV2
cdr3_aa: CASSVGNTGELFF

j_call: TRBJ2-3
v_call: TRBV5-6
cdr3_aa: CASSGGVLSTDTQYF

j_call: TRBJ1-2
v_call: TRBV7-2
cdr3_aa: CASSSGQGLGYTF

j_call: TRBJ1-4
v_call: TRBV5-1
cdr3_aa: CASSLVGADAEKLFF

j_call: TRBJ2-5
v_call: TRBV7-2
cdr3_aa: CASSFTGTQETQYF

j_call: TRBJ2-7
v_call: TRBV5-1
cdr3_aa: CASSLEVGLGEQYF

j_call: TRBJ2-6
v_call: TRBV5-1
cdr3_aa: CASSLSGGANVLTF

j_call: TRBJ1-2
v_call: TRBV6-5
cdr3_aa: CASIPGDGHNYGYTF

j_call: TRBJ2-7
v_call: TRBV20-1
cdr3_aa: CSAPGQGRFSYEQYF

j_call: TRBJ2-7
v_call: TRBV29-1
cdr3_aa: CSVVYGLGAGGGEQYF

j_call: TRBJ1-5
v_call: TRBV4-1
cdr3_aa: CASTADGTGEGQPQHF

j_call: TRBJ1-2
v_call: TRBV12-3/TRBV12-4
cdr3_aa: CASSPRDFLYGYTF

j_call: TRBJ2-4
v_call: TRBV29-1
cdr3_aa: CSVSPDRGNIQYF

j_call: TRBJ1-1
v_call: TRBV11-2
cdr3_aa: CASAPTENTEAFF

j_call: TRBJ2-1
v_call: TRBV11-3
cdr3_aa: CASSLDGTSLGEQFF

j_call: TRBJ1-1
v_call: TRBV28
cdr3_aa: CASSLLGVTEAFF

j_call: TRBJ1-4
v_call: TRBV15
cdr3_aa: CATSRDPGQGGIRLGF

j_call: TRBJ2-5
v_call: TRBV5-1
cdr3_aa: CASSLQGQETQYF

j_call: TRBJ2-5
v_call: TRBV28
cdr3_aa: CASSGTRVEYF

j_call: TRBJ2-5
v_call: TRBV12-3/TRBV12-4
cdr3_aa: CASSLGSLGQETQYF

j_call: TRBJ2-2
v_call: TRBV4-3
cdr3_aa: CASSQAFFKGQGNTGELFF

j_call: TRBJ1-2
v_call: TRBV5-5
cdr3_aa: CASSLEGQRYGYTF

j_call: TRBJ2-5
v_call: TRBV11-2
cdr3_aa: CASSSGTGGETQYF

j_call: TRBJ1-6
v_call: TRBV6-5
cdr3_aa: CASRRTGGLSPLHF

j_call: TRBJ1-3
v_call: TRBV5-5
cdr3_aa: CASSHGQARGNTIYF

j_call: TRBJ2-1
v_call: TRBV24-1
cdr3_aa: CATSLSNRGYEQFF

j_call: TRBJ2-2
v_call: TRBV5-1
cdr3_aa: CASSQVPGLAFTGELFF

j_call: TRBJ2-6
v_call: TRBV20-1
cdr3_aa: CSARGDSGANVLTF

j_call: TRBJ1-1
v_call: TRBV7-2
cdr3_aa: CASSPRRNTEAFF

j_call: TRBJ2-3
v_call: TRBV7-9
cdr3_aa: CASSSQAFTQYF

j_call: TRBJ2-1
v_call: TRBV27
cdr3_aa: CASSLLAGVHEQFF

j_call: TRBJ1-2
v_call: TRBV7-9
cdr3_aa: CASSPERGGGYTF

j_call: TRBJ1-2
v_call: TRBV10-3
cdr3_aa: CAISQAGYGYTF

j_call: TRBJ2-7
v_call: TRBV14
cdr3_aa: CASSQDRTAFSYEQYF

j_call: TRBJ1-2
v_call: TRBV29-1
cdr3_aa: CSVERQDGIYGYTF

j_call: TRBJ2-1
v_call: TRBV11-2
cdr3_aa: CASSLLDNEQFF

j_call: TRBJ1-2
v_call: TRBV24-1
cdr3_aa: CATKGDREGRYTF

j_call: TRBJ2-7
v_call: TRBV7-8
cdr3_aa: CASSSGFTYEQYF

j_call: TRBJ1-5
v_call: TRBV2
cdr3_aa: CASTRLNSNQPQHF

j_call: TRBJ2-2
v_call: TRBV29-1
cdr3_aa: CSVARTEAGELFF

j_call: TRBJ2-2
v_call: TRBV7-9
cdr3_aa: CASSFTHLTGELFF

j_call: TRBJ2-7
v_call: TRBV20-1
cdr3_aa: CSARDNSYEQYF